What follows are 25 T cell receptor beta chains derived from one specimen sequenced in a study of T cell responses to AZD1222 COVID-19 vaccine. Profiling relied on immunoSEQ multiplex PCR, and the TCRdb table lists in-frame clones only, not all of them. The sample has about 150,000 clones; roughly 87% are singletons. The sequenced sample was peripheral blood, obtained on day 0 of AZD1222 vaccination. The receptors shown here come from an adult in good health.

Here the CDR3 DNA reads TGCGCCAGCAGTCCCCCCTGTGGCTACACCTTC. This codes for CASSPPCGYTF. The J gene is TRBJ1-2, the V gene TRBV23-1; no clear D gene. TRBV23-1 qualifies as an ORF whose function is uncertain. This CDR3 has 11 amino acids. Trimming took off 4 bases at V and 7 bases at J, with 7 bases between the two ends.

The chain links TRBV4-1 to TRBJ2-6; D perhaps matches TRBD2 (6 bases). CDR1 and CDR2 (germline): MGHRA, YSYEKL. The ends were cut back, 3 bases at V and 2 bases at J, with 11 bases in the middle. This CDR3 contains 16 residues. CDR3 loop: CASSHVEGTGANVLTF. Here the CDR3 DNA reads TGCGCCAGCAGCCATGTGGAGGGCACTGGGGCCAACGTCCTGACTTTC.

The chain recombines TRBV5-4 with TRBJ2-2; TRBD2 agrees at 7 bases. The V gene end was trimmed by 5 bases and the J gene end by 7 bases; junction bases not matched to a gene: 14. The CDR3 has 16 amino acids. Germline V gene data show CDR1 as SGHNT and CDR2 as YYREEE (reference sequence). This chain's CDR3 is CASRPSGGSSNGELFF. For the CDR3, the DNA is TGTGCCAGCAGGCCCTCGGGCGGGAGTAGTAACGGGGAGCTGTTTTTT.

The chain combines TRBV6-2 or TRBV6-3 with TRBJ1-1, with 9 bases matching TRBD1. CDR1 is MNHEY, CDR2 SVGEGT, per germline. The CDR3 consists of 17 residues. The V segment lost 1 base and the J segment 3 bases; nucleotides outside the gene matches: 9. The CDR3 DNA follows: TGTGCCAGCAGTTACTACGGACAGGGGATAGGAGACACTGAAGCTTTCTTT. This codes for CASSYYGQGIGDTEAFF.

The chain links TRBV9 to TRBJ2-1; 7 nucleotides line up with TRBD2. Germline loops: CDR1 SGDLS, CDR2 YYNGEE. The CDR3 loop spans 15 amino acids. Unmatched junction bases numbered 6, after V lost 0 bases and J lost 6 bases. This CDR3 is CASSVDLAGSNEQFF. The CDR3 coding sequence is TGTGCCAGCAGCGTAGATTTAGCGGGTAGCAATGAGCAGTTCTTC.

The V call is TRBV7-3, the J call TRBJ2-1; 10 nucleotides align to TRBD2. This CDR3 comprises 15 residues. The ends lost 3 bases at V and 3 bases at J; junction bases unmatched: 2. Germline values: CDR1 SGHTA, CDR2 FQGTGA. The CDR3 reads CASSFSSGGYNEQFF. The CDR3 DNA sequence: TGTGCCAGCAGCTTCTCTAGCGGGGGCTACAATGAGCAGTTCTTC.

V and J are TRBV27 and TRBJ2-7; 12 nucleotides agree with TRBD2. The junction had 4 bases not matched to a gene; V was cut back by 6 bases and J by 4 bases. CDR3 size: 14 residues. Germline V gene lookup returns CDR1 MNHEY and CDR2 SMNVEV (reference sequence). The CDR3, as DNA: TGTGCCAGCAGCCGACTAGCGGGAGATTACGAGCAGTACTTC. Translating it yields CASSRLAGDYEQYF.

The rearrangement links TRBV5-6 to TRBJ2-7, with 8 nucleotides matching TRBD2. Germline V gene lookup returns CDR1 SGHDT and CDR2 YYEEEE. J was trimmed by 7 bases and V by 5 bases; bases with no gene match: 11. This CDR3 is built from 14 residues. This CDR3 reads CASRPRRGVGEQYF. Written as DNA, the CDR3 is TGTGCCAGCAGACCTCGGCGGGGGGTAGGGGAGCAGTACTTC.

Remarks on this clone: One end of the junction is discordant with germline, which a read error may explain. The genes are TRBV15 and TRBJ2-7; TRBD1 might be the D (5 bases). Germline values: CDR1 LNHNV, CDR2 YYDKDF (reference sequence). The CDR3 length is 12 residues. Here the CDR3 DNA reads TGTGCCACCAGCAGGGATGGGGCCGCTCGTGACTTC. Residues: CATSRDGAARDF.

Here the CDR3 reads CASSPRRRRYEQYF. The DNA for the CDR3 is TGTGCCAGCAGCCCCCGAAGGAGGCGTTACGAGCAGTACTTC. The chain has TRBV7-2 and TRBJ2-7; weak D call: TRBD2 (5 bases). The CDR3 runs to 14 residues. Trimming cost V 5 bases and J 4 bases, with 15 bases left between them. CDR1 is SGHTA, CDR2 FQGNSA, per germline. Combining the CDR3 with reference TRBV7-2 and TRBJ2-7 gives the whole variable domain GAGVSQSPSNKVTEKGKDVELRCDPISGHTALYWYRQSLGQGLEFLIYFQGNSAPDKSGLPSDRFSAERTGGSVSTLTIQRTQQEDSAVYLCASSPRRRRYEQYFGPGTRLTVT.

The rearrangement links TRBV4-2 to TRBJ2-3; 8 positions match TRBD2. Germline CDR1 reads LGHNA; CDR2 reads YNFKEQ. The CDR3 sequence is 16 residues long. V was clipped by 4 bases and J by 3 bases; unmatched bases: 9. The CDR3 nucleotides read TGTGCCAGCAGCCCAAGGCGGGCTAGCGGGACAGATACGCAGTATTTT. This gives the protein CASSPRRASGTDTQYF.

The chain couples TRBV7-2 to TRBJ2-7; 10 bases are a match to TRBD2. V was clipped by 6 bases and J by 7 bases; unmatched bases: 12. This CDR3 comprises 15 residues. Germline lookup yields CDR1 SGHTA and CDR2 FQGNSA. The CDR3: CASSSPLSGREEQYF. CDR3 coding DNA: TGTGCCAGCAGTTCCCCCCTGAGCGGGAGGGAGGAGCAGTACTTC.

CDR3 sequence: CASTPAGQGNTEAFF. The CDR3 bases are TGTGCCAGCACCCCGGCGGGACAGGGGAACACTGAAGCTTTCTTT. V and J are TRBV7-9 and TRBJ1-1; 9 bases map to TRBD1. This CDR3 has 15 amino acids. Germline V gene lookup returns CDR1 SEHNR and CDR2 FQNEAQ (reference sequence). The J segment lost 1 base and the V segment lost 7 bases, leaving 7 bases of the junction unmatched.

This chain uses TRBV7-2 with TRBJ2-7; 7 bases match TRBD2. The trim removed 1 base at V and 4 bases at J, leaving 10 bases unmatched. This CDR3 has 16 amino acids. From germline, CDR1 is SGHTA and CDR2 FQGNSA. CDR3 DNA: TGTGCCAGCAGCTTAGGATGGGGAGGGCCTCGGTACGAGCAGTACTTC. It codes for CASSLGWGGPRYEQYF.

The V and J genes are TRBV10-3 and TRBJ1-2; D not certain. The CDR3 runs 13 residues. V lost 10 bases, J lost 1 base, and 13 bases lay in between. Germline loops: CDR1 ENHRY, CDR2 SYGVKD. CDR3 nucleotide sequence: TGTGCCACCACGAGGGAACATAACTATGGCTACACCTTC. Protein sequence: CATTREHNYGYTF.

The chain joins TRBV7-9 to TRBJ1-2, with D possibly matching TRBD1 (6 bases). This CDR3 is 12 amino acids long. V was clipped by 1 base and J by 9 bases, with 9 bases between them. CDR1 SEHNR and CDR2 FQNEAQ come from the germline V gene (reference sequence). CDR3 in amino acids: CASSLGQGSYTF. DNA of the CDR3: TGTGCCAGCAGCTTAGGCCAGGGGAGCTACACCTTC.

The chain uses TRBV11-2 and TRBJ2-3; D remains ambiguous. V was pared by 3 bases and J by 6 bases, with 19 bases between. This CDR3 contains 16 residues. Per the germline V gene, CDR1 is SGHAT and CDR2 is FQNNGV. The CDR3 loop is CASSFRIAARSDTQYF. The CDR3 coding sequence is TGTGCCAGCAGCTTTCGAATAGCAGCCCGCTCCGATACGCAGTATTTT.

This rearrangement joins TRBV18 to TRBJ2-3; the match to TRBD1 covers 9 bases. Germline assignment: CDR1 KGHSH and CDR2 LQKENI. This CDR3 region has 15 residues. J gave up 5 bases and V 5 bases, and 8 bases lay outside the gene matches. The CDR3 DNA is TGTGCCAGCTCAACGAGGACAGGGGCGGAAGATACGCAGTATTTT. Residues: CASSTRTGAEDTQYF. The full variable domain, with the rest looked up from reference TRBV18 and TRBJ2-3, is NAGVMQNPRHLVRRRGQEARLRCSPMKGHSHVYWYRQLPEEGLKFMVYLQKENIIDESGMPKERFSAEFPKEGPSILRIQQVVRGDSAAYFCASSTRTGAEDTQYFGPGTRLTVL.

The V gene is TRBV28, the J gene TRBJ1-1; D is possibly TRBD1 (5 bases). Trimming shortened V by 2 bases and J by 8 bases, and 6 bases separated the two germline ends. The CDR3 has 11 residues. Germline V gene data show CDR1 as MDHEN and CDR2 as SYDVKM. The CDR3 DNA is TGTGCCAGCAGTTTAAACAGGGAAGCTTTCTTT. Residues: CASSLNREAFF.

This clone was seen repeatedly, ten times or more. This sequence joins TRBV28 and TRBJ2-6, with TRBD1 identical over 7 bases. The CDR3 is made up of 16 amino acids. J gave up 2 bases and V 5 bases, and 6 bases lay outside the gene matches. Germline-derived CDR1 and CDR2 are MDHEN and SYDVKM. In DNA, the CDR3 is TGTGCCAGCAGTCCTGATGACAGGGCTGGGGCCAACGTCCTGACTTTC. This codes for CASSPDDRAGANVLTF.

The CDR3 loop reads CASSSQLSSYNEQFF. As DNA, the CDR3 is TGCGCCAGCAGCTCCCAGCTGAGCTCCTACAATGAGCAGTTCTTC. The chain recombines TRBV5-1 with TRBJ2-1; D uncertain. V was trimmed by 3 bases and J by 0 bases, leaving 10 bases between them. CDR3 length equals 15 residues. Germline-derived CDR1 and CDR2 are SGHRS and YFSETQ.

V usage is TRBV5-1 and J usage is TRBJ1-2, with D hard to call. The CDR3 runs to 14 residues. Deletions cut 5 bases from V and 3 bases from J, with 14 bases between. Germline values: CDR1 SGHRS, CDR2 YFSETQ. In nucleotides, the CDR3 is TGCGCCAGCAGTGGTGGTTCCAGCGACTATGGCTACACCTTC. It specifies CASSGGSSDYGYTF. Looking up the rest from reference TRBV5-1 and TRBJ1-2 gives the full variable domain: KAGVTQTPRYLIKTRGQQVTLSCSPISGHRSVSWYQQTPGQGLQFLFEYFSETQRNKGNFPGRFSGRQFSNSRSEMNVSTLELGDSALYLCASSGGSSDYGYTFGSGTRLTVV.

This chain uses TRBV10-3 with TRBJ2-7; D possibly corresponds to TRBD1 (5 bases). Germline V gene data show CDR1 as ENHRY and CDR2 as SYGVKD. Trimming pared 3 bases from V and 6 bases from J, leaving 15 bases between. The CDR3 covers 14 residues. The CDR3 sequence: CAISDPGKASEQYF. The CDR3, as DNA: TGTGCCATCAGTGACCCAGGGAAGGCCTCCGAGCAGTACTTC.

The V call is TRBV14, the J call TRBJ2-4; D gene ambiguous. This CDR3 is 14 amino acids long. Looked up from germline, CDR1 is SGHDN and CDR2 is FVKESK. The ends were cut back, 4 bases at V and 9 bases at J, with 16 bases in the middle. CDR3 nucleotides: TGTGCCAGCAGCCCCGGATCGAGGAGTGGCATTCAGTACTTC. It yields the protein CASSPGSRSGIQYF. Drawing the rest from reference TRBV14 and TRBJ2-4, the complete variable domain is EAGVTQFPSHSVIEKGQTVTLRCDPISGHDNLYWYRRVMGKEIKFLLHFVKESKQDESGMPNNRFLAERTGGTYSTLKVQPAELEDSGVYFCASSPGSRSGIQYFGAGTRLSVL.

Only a few counts were recorded for this clone. The chain uses TRBV4-2 and TRBJ2-7, with 7 bases that match TRBD2. V lost 0 bases and J lost 0; bases outside the gene matches: 5. The CDR3 covers 16 residues. CDR1 and CDR2 (germline): LGHNA, YNFKEQ. CDR3 protein: CASSQDGGRGSYEQYF. CDR3 nucleotides: TGTGCCAGCAGCCAAGATGGCGGGAGAGGCTCCTACGAGCAGTACTTC.